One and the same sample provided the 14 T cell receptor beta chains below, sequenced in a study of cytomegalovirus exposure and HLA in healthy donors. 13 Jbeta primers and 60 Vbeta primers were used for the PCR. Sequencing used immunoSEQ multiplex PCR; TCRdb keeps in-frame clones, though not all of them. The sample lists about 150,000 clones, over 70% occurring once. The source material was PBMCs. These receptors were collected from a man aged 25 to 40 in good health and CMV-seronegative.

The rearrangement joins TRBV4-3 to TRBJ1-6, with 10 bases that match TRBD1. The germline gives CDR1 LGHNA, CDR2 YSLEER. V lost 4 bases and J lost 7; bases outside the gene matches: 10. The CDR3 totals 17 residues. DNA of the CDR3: TGCGCCAGCAGCCGGGCTGGGACAGGGGTGGGAAATTCACCCCTCCACTTT. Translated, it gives CASSRAGTGVGNSPLHF.

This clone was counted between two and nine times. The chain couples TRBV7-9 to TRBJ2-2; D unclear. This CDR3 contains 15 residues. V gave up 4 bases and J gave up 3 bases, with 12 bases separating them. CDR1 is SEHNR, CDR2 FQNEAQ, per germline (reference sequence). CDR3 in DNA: TGTGCCAGCAGCTCGCCGGTTGGTGACACCGGGGAGCTGTTTTTT. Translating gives CASSSPVGDTGELFF.

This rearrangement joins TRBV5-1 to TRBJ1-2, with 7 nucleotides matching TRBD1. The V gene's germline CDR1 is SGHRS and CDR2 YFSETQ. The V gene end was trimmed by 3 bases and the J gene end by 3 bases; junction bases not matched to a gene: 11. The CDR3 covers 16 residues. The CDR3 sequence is CASSYGPSGTDYGYTF. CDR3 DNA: TGCGCCAGCAGCTACGGACCCTCCGGGACAGACTATGGCTACACCTTC.

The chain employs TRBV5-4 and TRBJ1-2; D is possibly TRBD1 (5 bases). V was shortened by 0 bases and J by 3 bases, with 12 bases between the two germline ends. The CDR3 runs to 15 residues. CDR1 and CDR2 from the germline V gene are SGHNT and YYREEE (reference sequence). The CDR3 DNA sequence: TGTGCCAGCAGCTTGGCGTGGGGCTACGACTATGGCTACACCTTC. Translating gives CASSLAWGYDYGYTF.

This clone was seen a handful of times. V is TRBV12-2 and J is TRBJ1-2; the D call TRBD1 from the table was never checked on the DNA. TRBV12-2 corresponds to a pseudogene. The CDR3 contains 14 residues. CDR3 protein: CASRSTRQGFGYPF. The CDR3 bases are TGTGCAAGTCGCTCAACAAGACAGGGATTTGGCTACCCCTTC.

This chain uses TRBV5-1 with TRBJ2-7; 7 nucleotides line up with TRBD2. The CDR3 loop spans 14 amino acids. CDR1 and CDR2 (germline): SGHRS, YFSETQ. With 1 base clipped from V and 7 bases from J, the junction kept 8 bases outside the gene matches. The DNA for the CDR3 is TGCGCCAGCAGCTTGTGGTCGGGGGGTGGAGAGCAGTACTTC. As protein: CASSLWSGGGEQYF.

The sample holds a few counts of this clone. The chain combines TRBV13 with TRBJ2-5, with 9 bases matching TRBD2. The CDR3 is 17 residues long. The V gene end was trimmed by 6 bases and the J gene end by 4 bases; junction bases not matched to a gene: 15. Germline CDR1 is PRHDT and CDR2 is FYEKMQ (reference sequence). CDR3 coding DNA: TGTGCCAGCAGTTTATCTTGGGGACTAGCAGCGTCAGAGACCCAGTACTTC. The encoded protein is CASSLSWGLAASETQYF.

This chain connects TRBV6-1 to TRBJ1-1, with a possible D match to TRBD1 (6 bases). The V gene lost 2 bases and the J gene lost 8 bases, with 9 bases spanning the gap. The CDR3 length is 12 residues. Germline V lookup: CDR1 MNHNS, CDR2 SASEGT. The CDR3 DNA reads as TGTGCCAGCAGTGAAATCAGGGGAGAAGCTTTCTTT. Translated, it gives CASSEIRGEAFF.

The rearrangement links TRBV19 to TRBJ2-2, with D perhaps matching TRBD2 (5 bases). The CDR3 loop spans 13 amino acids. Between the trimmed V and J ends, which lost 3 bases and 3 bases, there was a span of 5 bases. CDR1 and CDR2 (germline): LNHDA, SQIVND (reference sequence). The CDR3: CASSISDTGELFF. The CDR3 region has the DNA TGTGCCAGTAGTATTAGCGACACCGGGGAGCTGTTTTTT.

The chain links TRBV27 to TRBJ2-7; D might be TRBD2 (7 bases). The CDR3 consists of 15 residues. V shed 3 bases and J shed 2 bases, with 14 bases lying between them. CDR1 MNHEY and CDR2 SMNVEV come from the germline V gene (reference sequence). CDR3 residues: CASSFGGQPPYEQYF. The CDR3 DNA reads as TGTGCCAGCAGTTTCGGGGGGCAGCCGCCCTACGAGCAGTACTTC.

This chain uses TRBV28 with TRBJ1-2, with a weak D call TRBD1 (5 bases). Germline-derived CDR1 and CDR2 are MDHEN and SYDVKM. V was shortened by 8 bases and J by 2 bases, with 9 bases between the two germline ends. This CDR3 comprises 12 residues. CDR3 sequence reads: CASQDTNYGYTF. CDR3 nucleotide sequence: TGTGCCAGCCAGGACACGAACTATGGCTACACCTTC.

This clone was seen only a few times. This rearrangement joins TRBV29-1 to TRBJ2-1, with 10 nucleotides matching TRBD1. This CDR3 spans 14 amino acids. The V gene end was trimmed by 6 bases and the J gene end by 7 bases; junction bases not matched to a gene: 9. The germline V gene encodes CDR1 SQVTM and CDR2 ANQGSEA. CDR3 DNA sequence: TGCAGCGTGGAGACAGGGGGCTCATTGAATGAGCAGTTCTTC. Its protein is CSVETGGSLNEQFF.

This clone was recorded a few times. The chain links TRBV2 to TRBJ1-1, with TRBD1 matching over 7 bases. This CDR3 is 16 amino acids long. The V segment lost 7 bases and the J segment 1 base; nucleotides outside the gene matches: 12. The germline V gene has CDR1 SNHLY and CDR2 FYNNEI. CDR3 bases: TGTGCCAGCATGCGGGACAGAACACTTGAGAACACTGAAGCTTTCTTT. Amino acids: CASMRDRTLENTEAFF.

DNA of the CDR3: TGTGCCAGTAGTAAGGGGACTAGCGGGGGGCTTAGCACAGATACGCAGTATTTT. Translation gives CASSKGTSGGLSTDTQYF. The rearrangement joins TRBV19 to TRBJ2-3, with 15 bases fitting TRBD2. J gave up 0 bases and V 4 bases, and 5 bases lay outside the gene matches. Germline V CDR1 and CDR2: LNHDA, SQIVND (reference sequence). The CDR3 spans 18 residues. Full variable domain (outside the CDR3, taken from reference TRBV19 and TRBJ2-3): DGGITQSPKYLFRKEGQNVTLSCEQNLNHDAMYWYRQDPGQGLRLIYYSQIVNDFQKGDIAEGYSVSREKKESFPLTVTSAQKNPTAFYLCASSKGTSGGLSTDTQYFGPGTRLTVL.